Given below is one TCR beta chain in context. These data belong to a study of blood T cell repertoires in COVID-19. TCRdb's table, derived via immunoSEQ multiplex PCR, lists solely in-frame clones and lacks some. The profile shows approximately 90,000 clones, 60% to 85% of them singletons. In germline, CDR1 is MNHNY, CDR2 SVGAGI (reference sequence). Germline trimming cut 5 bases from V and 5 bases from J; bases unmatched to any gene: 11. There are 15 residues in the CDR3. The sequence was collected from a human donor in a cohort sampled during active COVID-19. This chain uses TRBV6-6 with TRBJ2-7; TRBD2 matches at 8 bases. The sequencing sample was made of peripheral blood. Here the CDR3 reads CASSRPGLDSDEQYF. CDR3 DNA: TGTGCCAGCAGTCGGCCGGGACTAGACTCTGACGAGCAGTACTTC.